Listed below are T cell receptor beta chains from one sample, sequenced in a study of blood T cell repertoires in COVID-19. Using immunoSEQ multiplex PCR, the repertoire was profiled, and TCRdb retains in-frame clones only, with some absent. The sample gives 150,000 to 200,000 clones, approximately 90% of which show up once; around 2% is in the top ten. Material: peripheral blood. All receptors come from a man aged 50 to 60 who had recovered from COVID-19. Both conserved end residues are part of each CDR3. Clone size appears in some rows only: once, few, many, or a class for an expanded clone.

v_gene,j_gene,abundance,CDR3aa
TRBV29-1,TRBJ1-3,once,CSATVNGNTIYF
TRBV27,TRBJ1-1,.,CASSLREGATEAFF
TRBV6-6,TRBJ1-2,.,CASSYSNAGFYGYTF
TRBV21-1,TRBJ1-5,.,CASSKTGYSNQPQHF
TRBV7-8,TRBJ2-3,once,CASTLGTAGTDTQYF
TRBV11-2,TRBJ1-4,.,CASSPDGAPPGKLFF
TRBV6-2/TRBV6-3,TRBJ2-2,.,CASSYQNTGELFF
TRBV6-2/TRBV6-3,TRBJ2-3,once,CASSYSGLVTDTQYF
TRBV19,TRBJ2-5,.,CASSDAGTVKETQYF
TRBV7-8,TRBJ2-4,.,CASSREYLAKNIQYF
TRBV7-6,TRBJ2-5,.,CASSLGVLAGTRQTQYF
TRBV6-4,TRBJ2-7,.,CASSDPAGGKPYEQYF
TRBV20-1,TRBJ2-3,once,CSASSSGGPTDTQYF
TRBV7-2,TRBJ1-2,once,CASSTGQGGGYTF
TRBV5-1,TRBJ2-7,.,CASSRGDYYEQYF
TRBV20-1,TRBJ2-5,.,CSASELGVGTQYF
TRBV19,TRBJ2-1,.,CASSGRVGGSYNEQFF
TRBV7-8,TRBJ1-1,.,CASSRTGTGGNTEAFF
TRBV18,TRBJ1-1,.,CASSGQGNTEAFF
TRBV15,TRBJ2-7,.,CATSRDQTGAYEQYF
TRBV6-5,TRBJ2-7,.,CASDPGITYEQYF
TRBV5-4,TRBJ1-1,once,CASSRGGQGTHEAFF
TRBV5-1,TRBJ2-1,.,CASSLSGTGVYEQFF
TRBV5-1,TRBJ1-2,.,CASSSKRNGGYTF
TRBV6-5,TRBJ2-7,.,CASSPLRQGAYEQYF
TRBV6-5,TRBJ1-2,.,CASRTGSYGYTF
TRBV19,TRBJ2-5,.,CASTNPRAGEQETQYF
TRBV27,TRBJ1-5,.,CASSLSPTGRNQPQHF
TRBV7-3,TRBJ2-3,.,CASSPKGLAGGTDTQYF
TRBV7-6,TRBJ2-2,.,CASSILTGGPGELFF
TRBV6-5,TRBJ2-7,.,CASSYNKRDYEQYF
TRBV9,TRBJ2-5,.,CASSVELAMETQYF
TRBV9,TRBJ2-5,.,CASSVTGENQETQYF
TRBV7-8,TRBJ2-7,.,CASSLQGNEQYF
TRBV30,TRBJ2-1,.,CAWRSTGNNEQFF
TRBV5-8,TRBJ1-1,.,CASSFKTRNTEAFF
TRBV11-1,TRBJ2-7,.,CASSSSAGQSYEQYF
TRBV27,TRBJ2-3,.,CASSLGSGTDTQYF
TRBV7-2,TRBJ2-1,.,CASSLASSSSYNEQFF
TRBV27,TRBJ2-3,.,CASSLNVPTSGGTDTQYF
TRBV24-1,TRBJ2-1,.,CATSDPGQGKHNEQFF
TRBV7-8,TRBJ1-3,.,CASSFGVGSGNTIYF
TRBV6-5,TRBJ1-1,.,CASSFPGTEAFF
TRBV7-6,TRBJ1-1,.,CASSPLGQGYTEAFF
TRBV11-2,TRBJ2-1,.,CASSLIGLAGTHEQFF
TRBV14,TRBJ1-2,.,CASSPLDTSTNYGYTF